This section outlines one TCR beta chain sequence together with its context. Its antigen is still unknown. Per-base quality was not reported, and no clone a single base away is much larger than it. Trimming removed 5 bases from V and 7 bases from J; the gene matches leave 4 bases unexplained. For CDR1 and CDR2, the germline V gene lists SGHNT and YENEEA. From its cysteine to its phenylalanine, the CDR3 spans 13 amino acids. Of the read, only the CDR3 DNA is kept; its 39 bases are in frame from base 1. Healthy HIV-negative adults with no recently reported acute infections or vaccinations were included as donors. Only Caucasian adults living in Nashville, Tennessee, USA were represented among the donors. CD4+ T cells were enriched by magnetic negative selection; naive cells were then positively selected on CD45RA, and the negative fraction formed the memory subset. Blood was obtained by leukapheresis, after which PBMCs were separated by Ficoll-Histopaque density gradient centrifugation and cryopreserved in liquid nitrogen vapor phase. Purity and quantity of every magnetically sorted T cell population were checked by analytical flow cytometry. Genomic DNA was isolated from each sorted fraction and quantified by UV absorbance on a Nanodrop 2000c.

The data originate from a study of shared clonotypes between healthy human individuals (TCRdb year 2020). Study-wide context: A couple of women and a few men aged 18 to 49 years were included in the cohort. For each donor, CD4 naive and CD4 memory were each given three plates, CD8 naive was given two plates, and CD8 memory was given one plate. To estimate repertoire size and how much clonotypes are shared between individuals, the study performed deep sequencing of blood TCR repertoires from about five healthy adults. To increase sequencing depth and limit assay-specific biases, TCR repertoire library preparation and sequencing were carried out by different laboratories using diverse techniques. Per donor, leukapheresis produced somewhere between about 0.9 and 9.5 billion PBMCs. What the work shows at the level of the full study, not this receptor alone: Across several donors, 5% to 6% of naive CD4, 3% to 4% of naive CD8, 2% to 2.5% of memory CD4, and 0.4% to 0.45% of memory CD8 clonotypes were shared. Naive subsets generally had larger estimated clonotype richness than memory subsets. Pairwise subsampling led to the expectation that sequencing depth would affect the degree of clonotype sharing among donors. Only blood was sampled, and tissue TCR repertoires likely differ from those in blood. Higher generation probabilities were observed for clonotypes shared by all four sorted-subset donors than for non-shared clonotypes. Rarefaction of sorted-subset datasets indicated incomplete sequencing despite the large sequencing depth. The small number of donors limited the genetic and exposure-history diversity represented.

TCR CDR3 regions were amplified from genomic DNA by multiplex PCR using the deep immunoSEQ assay. For each cell subset, the extracted genomic DNA was distributed evenly across all wells of several immunoSEQ 96-well plates, and each plate served as one replicate. For sorted subsets, approximately 200 ng of genomic DNA, equivalent to roughly 30,000 T cell genomes, went into each replicate PCR. Purified libraries were quantified with a Qubit 3.0 fluorometer, sized on a Bioanalyzer 2100, and re-quantified with the KAPA Library Quantification kit. Each immunoSEQ 96-well plate was sequenced on its own single-read 150-cycle Illumina NextSeq 550 flow cell. As for the authors' bioinformatics: Because the immunoSEQ output held only junctional sequences and lacked quality scores, the filtering could not match the filtering applied to full-length reads. To assign V/J genes and CDR3, sequences were annotated using PyIR, a Python wrapper for IgBLAST v1.9, with IMGT germline references. Reads were removed for weak V/J assignments (E-value above 1e-6), missing CDR3, stop codons, out-of-frame junctions, or ambiguous translated residues. V3J clonotypes were defined as sequences sharing an identical inferred V gene, J gene, and CDR3 amino acid sequence. Percentage overlap between repertoires was calculated by dividing the number of shared unique clonotypes by the size of the smaller repertoire. Repertoire richness was assessed with RTK rarefaction, the Chao1 estimator, and Recon v2.1 estimates of unobserved clonotypes. Generation probabilities for all TCRbeta clonotypes obtained by the gDNA method from four donors were computed using OLGA. What TCRdb holds here is the immuneACCESS table cut down to in-frame rearrangements. Part of the clones is not present; checked against another copy, under half of the missing clones reflect an unresolved V gene, and the others are unexplained. V, J and clone size are taken as reported in that table, and D and trimming were inferred from the DNA itself. Present in this sample are about 1.5 million clones, around 97% of which were seen just once. Approximately 1.1% of the sample belongs to the ten largest clones.

The material sequenced was naive CD4+ T cells sorted from blood. The cell subset or site label here, explained by the study, means: CD45RA+ positively selected. Recombination linked TRBV11-3 to TRBJ2-2, with 7 junctional bases fitting TRBD1. The TCR comes from a man aged 25-45 years in good health. The CDR3 is CASSRQGRGELFF. The nucleotide sequence reads as follows: TGTGCCAGCAGCCGACAGGGCCGCGGGGAGCTGTTTTTT.